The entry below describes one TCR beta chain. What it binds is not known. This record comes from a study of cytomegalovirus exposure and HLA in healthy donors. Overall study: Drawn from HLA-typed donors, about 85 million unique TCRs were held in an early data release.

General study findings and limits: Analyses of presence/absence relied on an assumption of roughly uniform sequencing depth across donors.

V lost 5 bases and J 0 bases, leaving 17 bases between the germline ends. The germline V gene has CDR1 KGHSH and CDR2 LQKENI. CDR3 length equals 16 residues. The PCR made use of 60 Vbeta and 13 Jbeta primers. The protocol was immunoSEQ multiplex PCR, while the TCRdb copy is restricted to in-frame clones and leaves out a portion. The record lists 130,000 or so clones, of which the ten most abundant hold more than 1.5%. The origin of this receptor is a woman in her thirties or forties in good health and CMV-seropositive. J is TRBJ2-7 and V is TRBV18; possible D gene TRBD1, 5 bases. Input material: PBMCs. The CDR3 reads CASSTQWGSSSYEQYF. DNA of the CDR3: TGTGCCAGCTCAACTCAGTGGGGCAGCAGCTCCTACGAGCAGTACTTC.